The 7 T cell receptor beta chains below come from one sample, sequenced in a study of cytomegalovirus exposure and HLA in healthy donors. 13 Jbeta primers and 60 Vbeta primers were used for the PCR. Clones were sequenced by immunoSEQ multiplex PCR, and TCRdb holds only the in-frame ones, with some missing. The data contain more than 150,000 clones, 70% to 80% of them seen just once; the ten biggest clones take up roughly 1.6%. Input material: PBMCs. The receptor source for this set is a man in his forties in good health and CMV-seronegative.

The chain links TRBV6-5 to TRBJ2-1; TRBD2 matches 8 bases. The J segment lost 0 bases and the V segment lost 7 bases, leaving 2 bases of the junction unmatched. This CDR3 spans 14 amino acids. CDR1 is MNHEY and CDR2 is SVGAGI in the germline V gene. The CDR3: CASTSGSSYNEQFF. In DNA, the CDR3 is TGTGCCAGCACAAGCGGGAGCTCCTACAATGAGCAGTTCTTC.

V gene TRBV27 combines with J gene TRBJ2-1, with D tentatively TRBD2 (5 bases). CDR1 and CDR2 (germline): MNHEY, SMNVEV (reference sequence). This CDR3 has 18 residues. V lost 2 bases to trimming and J lost 2 bases, with 19 bases between them. Written as DNA, the CDR3 is TGTGCCAGCAGTTTAAACCTCTGGTATAGCGTGGCCTACAATGAGCAGTTCTTC. Protein product: CASSLNLWYSVAYNEQFF.

This clone was detected only a few times. The chain employs TRBV5-1 and TRBJ1-6; D may be TRBD1 (6 bases). Germline V gene lookup returns CDR1 SGHRS and CDR2 YFSETQ. The CDR3 contains 15 residues. Trimming shortened V by 3 bases and J by 7 bases, and 14 bases separated the two germline ends. The CDR3 is CASSYNRDGNSPLHF. The CDR3 coding sequence is TGCGCCAGCAGCTATAACAGGGATGGGAATTCACCCCTCCACTTT. The variable domain in full, completed from reference TRBV5-1 and TRBJ1-6, reads KAGVTQTPRYLIKTRGQQVTLSCSPISGHRSVSWYQQTPGQGLQFLFEYFSETQRNKGNFPGRFSGRQFSNSRSEMNVSTLELGDSALYLCASSYNRDGNSPLHFGNGTRLTVT.

The V call is TRBV12-2, the J call TRBJ2-5; the D call of TRBD2 is as the table states it, not checked on the DNA. TRBV12-2 is a pseudogene segment. The CDR3 sequence is 18 residues long. The CDR3, as DNA: TGTGCAAGTCGCTTAGCGCTCCCTAGCGGGTGGGGTAGGAAGACCCAGTACTTC. Translated: CASRLALPSGWGRKTQYF.

The rearrangement uses TRBV10-1 and TRBJ1-1; D gene ambiguous. V was clipped by 3 bases and J by 4 bases, with 3 bases between them. CDR1 WNHNN and CDR2 SYGVQD come from the germline V gene (reference sequence). This CDR3 has 11 amino acids. CDR3 sequence: CASSDSTEAFF. The CDR3 DNA sequence: TGCGCCAGCAGTGACAGCACTGAAGCTTTCTTT.

V usage is TRBV2 and J usage is TRBJ2-7; 10 bases align to TRBD2. The V and J ends lost 7 bases and 0 bases, in that order; junction bases with no gene match: 6. The CDR3 sequence is 15 residues long. In germline, CDR1 is SNHLY, CDR2 FYNNEI. The DNA for the CDR3 is TGTGCCAGCATTGGGGCTAGCGGGAGCTCCTACGAGCAGTACTTC. This gives the protein CASIGASGSSYEQYF.

V gene TRBV6-1 combines with J gene TRBJ1-1; 8 bases map to TRBD1. Germline V gene data show CDR1 as MNHNS and CDR2 as SASEGT. V was clipped by 2 bases and J by 0 bases; unmatched bases: 2. This CDR3 has 15 residues. CDR3 in amino acids: CASSEYRGMNTEAFF. For the CDR3, the DNA is TGTGCCAGCAGTGAATACAGGGGGATGAACACTGAAGCTTTCTTT.